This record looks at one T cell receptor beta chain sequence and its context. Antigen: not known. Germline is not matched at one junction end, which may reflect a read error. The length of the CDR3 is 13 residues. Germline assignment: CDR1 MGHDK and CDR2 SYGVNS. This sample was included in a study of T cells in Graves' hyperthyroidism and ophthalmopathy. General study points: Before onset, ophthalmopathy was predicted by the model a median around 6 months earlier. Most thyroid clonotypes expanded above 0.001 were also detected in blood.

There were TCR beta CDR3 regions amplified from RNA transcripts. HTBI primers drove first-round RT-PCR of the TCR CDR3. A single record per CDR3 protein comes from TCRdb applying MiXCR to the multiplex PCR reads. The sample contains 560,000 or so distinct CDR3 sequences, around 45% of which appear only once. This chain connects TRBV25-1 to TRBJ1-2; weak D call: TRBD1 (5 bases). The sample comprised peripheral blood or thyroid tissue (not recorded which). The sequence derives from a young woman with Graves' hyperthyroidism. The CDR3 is CASSVHDRDGYTF. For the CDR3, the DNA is TGTGCCAGTAGTGTCCACGACAGAGACGGCTACACCTTC.